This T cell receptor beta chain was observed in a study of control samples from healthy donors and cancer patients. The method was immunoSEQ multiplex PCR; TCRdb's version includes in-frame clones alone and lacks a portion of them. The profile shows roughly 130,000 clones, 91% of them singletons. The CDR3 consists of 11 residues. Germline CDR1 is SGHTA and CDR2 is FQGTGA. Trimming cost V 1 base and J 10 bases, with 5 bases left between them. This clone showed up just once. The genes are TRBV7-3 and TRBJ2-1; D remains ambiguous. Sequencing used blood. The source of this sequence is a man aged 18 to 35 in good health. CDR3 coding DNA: TGTGCCAGCAGCTTAAACGGGGAGCAGTTCTTC. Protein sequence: CASSLNGEQFF.